One sample yielded the 5 T cell receptor beta chains listed below, sequenced in a study of T cells in localized non-small cell lung cancer. Only in-frame clones appear in the TCRdb table, and some are missing; sequencing was by immunoSEQ multiplex PCR. The sample has around 83,000 clones, over 80% seen once. The sample here was peripheral blood, taken before any cancer treatment. Source of these receptors: a man aged 40-75 years with stage I squamous cell lung carcinoma.

This clone was seen a single time. The V and J genes are TRBV5-1 and TRBJ2-7; D possibly uses TRBD1 or TRBD2 (6 bases each). Trimming took off 4 bases at V and 5 bases at J, with 13 bases between the two ends. This CDR3 is 13 amino acids long. Germline V gene sequence: CDR1 SGHRS, CDR2 YFSETQ. The chain's CDR3 is CASSSGPGDEQYF. The CDR3 DNA reads as TGCGCCAGCAGCAGCGGGCCAGGGGACGAGCAGTACTTC.

J is TRBJ1-2 and V is TRBV4-1, with 9 positions matching TRBD1. Losses at the gene ends were 0 bases for V and 6 bases for J; bases not matched to a gene: 2. The germline gives CDR1 MGHRA, CDR2 YSYEKL. The CDR3 extends over 14 amino acids. CDR3 nucleotide sequence: TGCGCCAGCAGCCAAGAACGGACAGGGGATGGCTACACCTTC. It yields the protein CASSQERTGDGYTF.

This sequence joins TRBV28 and TRBJ1-1; D is perhaps TRBD1 (5 bases). The V end was cut by 3 bases, the J end by 6 bases, with 17 bases between. Per the germline V gene, CDR1 is MDHEN and CDR2 is SYDVKM. The CDR3 loop spans 15 amino acids. The CDR3 bases are TGTGCCAGCAGTTTCCCCCGCGGGGGAAGTTCTGAAGCTTTCTTT. This gives the protein CASSFPRGGSSEAFF. The full variable domain, completed using reference TRBV28 and TRBJ1-1, is DVKVTQSSRYLVKRTGEKVFLECVQDMDHENMFWYRQDPGLGLRLIYFSYDVKMKEKGDIPEGYSVSREKKERFSLILESASTNQTSMYLCASSFPRGGSSEAFFGQGTRLTVV.

V gene TRBV27 combines with J gene TRBJ1-2; D ambiguous. The CDR3 totals 12 residues. The germline gives CDR1 MNHEY, CDR2 SMNVEV (reference sequence). The V gene lost 3 bases and the J gene lost 14 bases, with 16 bases spanning the gap. The CDR3 DNA reads as TGTGCCAGCAGTTTCGGGCCCGCCGACTGGACCTTC. Its protein product is CASSFGPADWTF.

The chain recombines TRBV28 with TRBJ1-1, with D tentatively TRBD1 (6 bases). V was clipped by 4 bases and J by 5 bases, with 14 bases between them. Looked up from germline, CDR1 is MDHEN and CDR2 is SYDVKM. The CDR3 loop spans 14 amino acids. This chain's CDR3 is CASSSTGRVTEAFF. The DNA for the CDR3 is TGTGCCAGCAGTTCCACAGGGAGAGTGACTGAAGCTTTCTTT. Full variable domain (remainder filled in from reference TRBV28 and TRBJ1-1): DVKVTQSSRYLVKRTGEKVFLECVQDMDHENMFWYRQDPGLGLRLIYFSYDVKMKEKGDIPEGYSVSREKKERFSLILESASTNQTSMYLCASSSTGRVTEAFFGQGTRLTVV.